What follows are 17 T cell receptor beta chains derived from one specimen sequenced in a study of PD-L1 blockade in urothelial cancer. Indicated time point: pretreatment peripheral blood. Clones were sequenced by immunoSEQ multiplex PCR, and TCRdb holds only the in-frame ones, with some missing. The data contain 84,000 or so clones, more than 70% of them seen just once; the ten biggest clones take up roughly 14%. The specimen was PBMCs, collected around atezolizumab (anti-PD-L1) treatment. These receptors came from a man between 60 and 70 years old with urothelial cancer.

The chain employs TRBV7-3 and TRBJ1-2; maybe TRBD1 (6 bases). The CDR3 is 14 residues long. CDR1 is SGHTA and CDR2 is FQGTGA in the germline V gene. Trimming took 6 bases from V and 8 from J, leaving 19 bases between them. The CDR3 DNA reads TGTGCCAGCAGTAGAAACAGGGCCGGGATGGGCTACACCTTC. Encoded protein: CASSRNRAGMGYTF.

CDR3 region: CASSLWGTGNTIYF. CDR3 sequence (DNA): TGTGCCAGCAGCTTGTGGGGGACAGGAAACACCATATATTTT. The rearrangement uses TRBV11-2 and TRBJ1-3; D may be TRBD1 (6 bases). The ends were cut back, 3 bases at V and 4 bases at J, with 10 bases in the middle. Germline-derived CDR1 and CDR2 are SGHAT and FQNNGV. The CDR3 has 14 amino acids. The variable domain in full, completed from reference TRBV11-2 and TRBJ1-3, reads EAGVAQSPRYKIIEKRQSVAFWCNPISGHATLYWYQQILGQGPKLLIQFQNNGVVDDSQLPKDRFSAERLKGVDSTLKIQPAKLEDSAVYLCASSLWGTGNTIYFGEGSWLTVV.

This sequence joins TRBV6-5 and TRBJ1-2; D is perhaps TRBD1 (5 bases). Germline V lookup: CDR1 MNHEY, CDR2 SVGAGI. Trimming took 2 bases from V and 2 from J, leaving 9 bases between them. The CDR3 runs 14 residues. The DNA for the CDR3 is TGTGCCAGCAGTTACCAGGGCAGAAACTATGGCTACACCTTC. Its protein product is CASSYQGRNYGYTF.

The chain combines TRBV7-9 with TRBJ2-1; TRBD2 matches at 7 bases. There are 13 residues in the CDR3. Trimming removed 8 bases from V and 9 bases from J; junction bases left unmatched: 10. From germline, CDR1 is SEHNR and CDR2 FQNEAQ (reference sequence). The CDR3 DNA reads TGTGCCAGCCTAGGGGAGGGGAAACGTGAGCAGTTCTTC. Its protein product is CASLGEGKREQFF.

The V gene is TRBV4-1, the J gene TRBJ1-2; D perhaps matches TRBD1 (6 bases). Germline lookup yields CDR1 MGHRA and CDR2 YSYEKL. Trimming stripped 4 bases from V and 4 bases from J, with 13 bases between. This CDR3 is built from 14 residues. The CDR3 DNA follows: TGCGCCAGCAGCCCAAACCAGGGGTCCTATGGCTACACCTTC. Translated, it gives CASSPNQGSYGYTF.

The V and J genes are TRBV5-1 and TRBJ1-5; D is ambiguous. CDR1 SGHRS and CDR2 YFSETQ come from the germline V gene. This CDR3 is built from 13 residues. V gave up 4 bases and J gave up 4 bases, with 9 bases separating them. CDR3 DNA sequence: TGCGCCAGCAGCCCGGGGATAAATCAGCCCCAGCATTTT. It specifies CASSPGINQPQHF.

The gene calls are TRBV5-1 and TRBJ1-6; D gene uncertain. Germline V gene sequence: CDR1 SGHRS, CDR2 YFSETQ. This CDR3 has 12 residues. Trimming stripped 0 bases from V and 10 bases from J, with 5 bases between. The CDR3 nucleotides are TGCGCCAGCAGCTTGGATAGCTCACCCCTCCACTTT. It yields the protein CASSLDSSPLHF.

The chain has TRBV5-1 and TRBJ2-7, with TRBD2 matching over 10 bases. CDR3 size: 15 residues. J lost 5 bases, V lost 0 bases, and 5 bases had no gene match. Per germline, CDR1 SGHRS and CDR2 YFSETQ. The CDR3 coding sequence is TGCGCCAGCAGCTTGGGGGGACTAGCGTTCCACGAGCAGTACTTC. This encodes CASSLGGLAFHEQYF.

The chain has TRBV5-1 and TRBJ1-6; 10 bases align to TRBD1. Germline CDR1 is SGHRS and CDR2 is YFSETQ. Losses at the gene ends were 0 bases for V and 10 bases for J; bases not matched to a gene: 7. The CDR3 has 16 amino acids. CDR3 loop: CASSLERGQGRSPLHF. CDR3 bases: TGCGCCAGCAGCTTGGAACGGGGACAGGGGCGGTCACCCCTCCACTTT.

The rearrangement joins TRBV4-1 to TRBJ1-6; D perhaps matches TRBD1 (5 bases). Germline V gene data show CDR1 as MGHRA and CDR2 as YSYEKL. With 4 bases removed from V and 0 bases from J, the gap between germline ends came to 10 bases. This CDR3 comprises 16 residues. The CDR3 DNA sequence: TGCGCCAGCAGCCCTCGGGGGGGCTCCTATAATTCACCCCTCCACTTT. It encodes CASSPRGGSYNSPLHF.

The V call is TRBV6-1, the J call TRBJ2-7; D ambiguous. Germline-derived CDR1 and CDR2 are MNHNS and SASEGT. The V and J ends lost 4 bases and 0 bases respectively, with 16 bases between them. This CDR3 is 16 amino acids long. The CDR3 coding sequence is TGTGCCAGCAGTGCGGAATTAACAGTGAGCTCCTACGAGCAGTACTTC. Translation: CASSAELTVSSYEQYF.

The V and J genes are TRBV29-1 and TRBJ1-1; D is perhaps TRBD1 (5 bases). Trimming took off 5 bases at V and 2 bases at J, with 12 bases between the two ends. CDR1 is SQVTM and CDR2 is ANQGSEA in the germline V gene. The CDR3 is made up of 13 amino acids. The CDR3 is CSVQGGANTEAFF. CDR3 DNA sequence: TGCAGCGTTCAGGGAGGGGCTAACACTGAAGCTTTCTTT.

The chain carries TRBV4-2 and TRBJ2-2, with 9 bases aligning to TRBD1. Germline values: CDR1 LGHNA, CDR2 YNFKEQ. With V trimmed by 0 bases and J by 7 bases, 3 bases remained unmatched. This CDR3 has 15 residues. In nucleotides, the CDR3 is TGTGCCAGCAGCCAAGATGGACAGGGGATCGGGGAGCTGTTTTTT. Amino acid sequence: CASSQDGQGIGELFF.

The chain links TRBV11-2 to TRBJ2-7; D not certain. Trimming stripped 3 bases from V and 1 base from J, with 13 bases between. The germline V gene has CDR1 SGHAT and CDR2 FQNNGV. The CDR3 spans 15 residues. This CDR3 reads CASSFGHSSSYEQYF. CDR3 DNA sequence: TGTGCCAGCAGCTTCGGTCACAGCTCATCCTACGAGCAGTACTTC.

This chain joins TRBV2 and TRBJ1-6; weak D call: TRBD1 (6 bases). CDR1 SNHLY and CDR2 FYNNEI come from the germline V gene. V was cut by 6 bases and J by 9 bases, with 15 bases left in between. CDR3 size: 14 residues. The chain's CDR3 is CASRSDSVASPLHF. The CDR3 DNA reads as TGTGCCAGCAGATCGGACAGCGTCGCTTCACCCCTCCACTTT.

The chain has TRBV28 and TRBJ1-3; possibly TRBD1 for D (6 bases). V was trimmed by 5 bases and J by 0 bases, leaving 17 bases between them. This CDR3 has 17 amino acids. Germline V gene data show CDR1 as MDHEN and CDR2 as SYDVKM. CDR3 in amino acids: CASSPGHKTGSGNTIYF. CDR3 bases: TGTGCCAGCAGTCCGGGACATAAGACAGGCTCTGGAAACACCATATATTTT.

This clone has a single count. V and J are TRBV19 and TRBJ2-4; 8 positions match TRBD1. The CDR3 length is 15 residues. In germline, CDR1 is LNHDA, CDR2 SQIVND (reference sequence). J lost 4 bases, V lost 5 bases, and 7 bases had no gene match. The CDR3 spells CASSANRDRKNIQYF. CDR3 in DNA: TGTGCCAGTAGTGCCAACCGGGACAGGAAAAACATTCAGTACTTC.